This T cell receptor (beta chain) was documented in a study of human T cells and chemical hapten exposure. Findings of the study overall: The study found that DPC sensitization did not change TCRs above 1 in 1000 frequency.

This clonotype came up many times. Its target is not known. The study's library attached unique molecular identifiers to single cDNA molecules. How the authors handled the data: A per-sample median of approximately 87,000 TCRs was observed, with counts ranging from about 20,000 to 750,000. TCRdb re-derived calls from the RACE reads in MiXCR, one entry per CDR3 protein. TCRdb, rather than the study authors, made the V and J calls. The table lists 130,000 or so distinct CDR3 sequences, approximately 10% of them singletons. With 5 bases clipped from V and 2 bases from J, the junction kept 5 bases outside the gene matches. The CDR3 spans 14 residues. Germline V gives CDR1 SEHNR, CDR2 FQNEAQ (reference sequence). The sample's time point: healthy volunteer bleed at 2 weeks. Researchers extracted total RNA from unfractionated whole blood.

The receptor comes from a male donor in good health. Some clones in this sample may be carry-over from other donors' samples. This rearrangement joins TRBV7-9 to TRBJ2-7, with TRBD1 identical over 8 bases. Input material: whole blood. CDR3 in DNA: TGTGCCAGCAGCCCGACAGGGGACACCTACGAGCAGTACTTC. This translates into CASSPTGDTYEQYF.